In this sample, the clone carrying this T cell receptor (beta chain) turned up once. Using its own MiXCR run on the PCR reads, TCRdb lists one record per CDR3 protein. The sample has almost 85,000 distinct CDR3 sequences; 50% to 65% are singletons. These data originate in a study of CDR3 diversity in severe acne. CDR1 is SNHLY, CDR2 FYNNEI, per germline. Trimming took 0 bases from V and 2 from J, leaving 11 bases between them. This CDR3 comprises 16 residues. Material: blood. The sequence was collected from a male donor in good health, without acne. The V call is TRBV2, the J call TRBJ1-5; the D gene is possibly TRBD1 (6 bases). CDR3 DNA: TGTGCCAGCAGTGAAGCGAGGGGGATTGGCAATCAGCCCCAGCATTTT. Its protein is CASSEARGIGNQPQHF.